This T cell receptor (beta chain) was observed in a study of blood T cell repertoires in COVID-19. Only in-frame clones appear in the TCRdb table, and some are missing; sequencing was by immunoSEQ multiplex PCR. The table records some 160,000 clones, 85% to 90% of them present only once. This clone was detected a few times. The sequenced sample consisted of PBMCs or T cells enriched from blood (not recorded which). The clonotype was recovered from a woman aged 45 to 65 who had recovered from COVID-19.

The CDR3 DNA is TGCGCCAGCAGCTTAGGGCCCCTAAGGGGGCAGCCCCAGCATTTT. Translating gives CASSLGPLRGQPQHF. V gene TRBV5-1 combines with J gene TRBJ1-5, with D tentatively TRBD1 (6 bases). The CDR3 is 15 residues long. Germline V gene data show CDR1 as SGHRS and CDR2 as YFSETQ. V was trimmed by 2 bases and J by 7 bases, leaving 16 bases between them.